The clone carrying this T cell receptor beta chain has just a few counts. Its specificity is unknown. Trimming took off 6 bases at V and 4 bases at J, with 13 bases between the two ends. Looked up from germline, CDR1 is MNHNS and CDR2 is SASEGT. The CDR3 extends over 14 amino acids. The entry originates in a study of vaccination and CD4 T cells after COVID-19. The Oncomine TCR Beta short-read assay sequenced DNA from cultured CD4+ T cells. The source of extracted genomic DNA was cultured CD4+ T cells. MiXCR, applied by TCRdb to the PCR reads, yields one record per CDR3 protein. The data contain about 16,000 distinct CDR3 sequences, about 35% of them singletons. The sample's treatment: roughly nine-day PBMC culture with coronavirus spike peptide pools or control peptides (ViraFEST assay). For ViraFEST, peptide pools expanded antigen-specific T cells, after which the TCRs were sequenced.

The clonotype originates from a human donor with COVID-19. This chain links TRBV6-1 with TRBJ1-3, with D perhaps TRBD1 (6 bases). Sequenced material: cultured CD4+ T cells from blood. CDR3 coding DNA: TGTGCCAGCAGGAATAACGACAGGGGAAACACCATATATTTT. This encodes CASRNNDRGNTIYF.